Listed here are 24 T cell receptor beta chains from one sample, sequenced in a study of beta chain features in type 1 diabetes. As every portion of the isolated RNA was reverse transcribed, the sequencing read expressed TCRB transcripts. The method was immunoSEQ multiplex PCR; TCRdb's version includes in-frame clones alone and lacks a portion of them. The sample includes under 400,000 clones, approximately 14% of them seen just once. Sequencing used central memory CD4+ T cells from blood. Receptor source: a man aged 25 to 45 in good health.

The CDR3, as DNA: TGTGCCAGCAGCAGGGGCTCGGGGGGCAACACCGGGGAGCTGTTTTTT. Protein: CASSRGSGGNTGELFF. The rearrangement links TRBV7-2 to TRBJ2-2, with D possibly TRBD2 on 7 matching bases. Germline-derived CDR1 and CDR2 are SGHTA and FQGNSA. V lost 5 bases and J lost 2, with 15 bases in between. There are 16 residues in the CDR3.

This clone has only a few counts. The CDR3 nucleotides read TGCGCCAGCAGCACGGGACAGGGACCTGCAGAGACCCAGTACTTC. It codes for CASSTGQGPAETQYF. The rearrangement uses TRBV5-1 and TRBJ2-5; 9 bases fit TRBD1. This CDR3 comprises 15 residues. From germline, CDR1 is SGHRS and CDR2 YFSETQ. Trimming removed 4 bases from V and 4 bases from J; junction bases left unmatched: 8.

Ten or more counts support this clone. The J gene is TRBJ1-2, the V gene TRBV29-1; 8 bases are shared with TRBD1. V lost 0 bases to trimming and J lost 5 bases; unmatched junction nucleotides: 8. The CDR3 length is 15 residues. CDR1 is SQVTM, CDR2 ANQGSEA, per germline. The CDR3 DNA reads TGCAGCGTTGAAGACTTTTCAGGGACAGGTTATGGCTACACCTTC. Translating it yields CSVEDFSGTGYGYTF.

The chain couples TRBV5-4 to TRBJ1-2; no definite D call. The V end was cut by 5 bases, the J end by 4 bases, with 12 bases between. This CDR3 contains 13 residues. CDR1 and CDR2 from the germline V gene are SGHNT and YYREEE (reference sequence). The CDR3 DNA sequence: TGTGCCAGCAGTTTAGGGCGGATCTATGGCTACACCTTC. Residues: CASSLGRIYGYTF.

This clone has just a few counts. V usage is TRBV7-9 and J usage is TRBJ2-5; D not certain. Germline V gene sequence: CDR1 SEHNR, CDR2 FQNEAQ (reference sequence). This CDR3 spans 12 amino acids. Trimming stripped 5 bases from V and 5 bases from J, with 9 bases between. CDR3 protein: CASSPQTETQYF. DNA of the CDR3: TGTGCCAGCAGCCCTCAGACTGAGACCCAGTACTTC.

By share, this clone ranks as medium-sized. The CDR3 loop is CATLRGQGVYGYTF. The CDR3 coding sequence is TGTGCCACCCTCCGAGGACAGGGGGTATATGGCTACACCTTC. The J gene is TRBJ1-2, the V gene TRBV6-6, with 10 bases that match TRBD1. This CDR3 has 14 amino acids. In germline, CDR1 is MNHNY, CDR2 SVGAGI (reference sequence). V lost 10 bases to trimming and J lost 5 bases; unmatched junction nucleotides: 10.

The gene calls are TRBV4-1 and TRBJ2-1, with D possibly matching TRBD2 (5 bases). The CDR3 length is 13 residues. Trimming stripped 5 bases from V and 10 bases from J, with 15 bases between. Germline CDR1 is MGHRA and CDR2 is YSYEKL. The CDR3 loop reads CASSSLARGEQFF. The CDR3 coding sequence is TGCGCCAGCAGCTCCTTGGCACGGGGAGAGCAGTTCTTC.

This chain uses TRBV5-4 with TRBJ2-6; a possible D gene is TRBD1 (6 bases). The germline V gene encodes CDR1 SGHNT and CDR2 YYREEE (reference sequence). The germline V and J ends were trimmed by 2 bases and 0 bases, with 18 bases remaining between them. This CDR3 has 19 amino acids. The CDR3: CASSFAPDSSPSGANVLTF. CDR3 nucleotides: TGTGCCAGCAGCTTTGCCCCGGACAGTTCTCCCTCTGGGGCCAACGTCCTGACTTTC.

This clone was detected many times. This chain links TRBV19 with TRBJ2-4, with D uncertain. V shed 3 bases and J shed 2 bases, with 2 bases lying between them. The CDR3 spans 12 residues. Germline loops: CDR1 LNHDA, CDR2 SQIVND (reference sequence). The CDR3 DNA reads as TGTGCCAGTAGTATTCCCAAAAACATTCAGTACTTC. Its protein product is CASSIPKNIQYF. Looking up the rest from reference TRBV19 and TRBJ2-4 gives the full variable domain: DGGITQSPKYLFRKEGQNVTLSCEQNLNHDAMYWYRQDPGQGLRLIYYSQIVNDFQKGDIAEGYSVSREKKESFPLTVTSAQKNPTAFYLCASSIPKNIQYFGAGTRLSVL.

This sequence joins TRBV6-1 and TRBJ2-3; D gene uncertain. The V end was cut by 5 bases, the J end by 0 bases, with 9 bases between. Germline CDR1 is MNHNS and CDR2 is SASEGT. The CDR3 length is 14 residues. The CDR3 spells CASSLTGSTDTQYF. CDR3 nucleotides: TGTGCCAGCAGTCTGACTGGGAGCACAGATACGCAGTATTTT.

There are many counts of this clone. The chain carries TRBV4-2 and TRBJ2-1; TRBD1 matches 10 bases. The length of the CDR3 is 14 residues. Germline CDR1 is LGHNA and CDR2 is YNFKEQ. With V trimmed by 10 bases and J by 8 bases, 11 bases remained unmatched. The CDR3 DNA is TGTGCCACCGACTCCGGGACAGGGGCCCATGAGCAGTTCTTC. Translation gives CATDSGTGAHEQFF.

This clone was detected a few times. The CDR3 here is CASSSRANEQFF. CDR3 nucleotide sequence: TGTGCCAGCAGCTCTAGGGCCAATGAGCAGTTCTTC. The rearrangement joins TRBV5-6 to TRBJ2-1; D not certain. Germline CDR1 is SGHDT and CDR2 is YYEEEE. V dropped 3 bases and J dropped 6 bases, with 7 bases sitting between them. This CDR3 is 12 amino acids long.

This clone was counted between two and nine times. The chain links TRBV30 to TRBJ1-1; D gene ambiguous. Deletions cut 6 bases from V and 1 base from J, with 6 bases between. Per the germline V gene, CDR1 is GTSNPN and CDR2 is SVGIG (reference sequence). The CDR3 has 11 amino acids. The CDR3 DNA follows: TGTGCCTGTCGACCGAACACTGAAGCTTTCTTT. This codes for CACRPNTEAFF.

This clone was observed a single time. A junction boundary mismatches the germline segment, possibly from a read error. The CDR3 DNA is TGTGTCAGCAGTGATGGCCCTCGACTACTAGCGGGGGGGCCCCAAGAGACCCAGTACTTC. This gives the protein CVSSDGPRLLAGGPQETQYF. V usage is TRBV2 and J usage is TRBJ2-5; 13 positions agree with TRBD2. The CDR3 is 20 amino acids. Germline V gives CDR1 SNHLY, CDR2 FYNNEI.

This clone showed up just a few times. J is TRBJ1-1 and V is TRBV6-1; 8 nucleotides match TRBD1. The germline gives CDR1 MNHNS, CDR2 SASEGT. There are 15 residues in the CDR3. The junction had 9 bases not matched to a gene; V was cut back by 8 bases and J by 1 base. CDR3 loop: CASRITGTGNTEAFF. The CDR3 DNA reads TGTGCCAGCCGTATAACCGGGACAGGGAACACTGAAGCTTTCTTT.

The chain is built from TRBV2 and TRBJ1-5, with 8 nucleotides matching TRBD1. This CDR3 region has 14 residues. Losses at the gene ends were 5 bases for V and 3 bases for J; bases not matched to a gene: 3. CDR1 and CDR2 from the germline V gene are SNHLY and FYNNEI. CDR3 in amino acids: CASSMDRDNQPQHF. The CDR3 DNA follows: TGTGCCAGCAGTATGGACAGGGACAATCAGCCCCAGCATTTT.

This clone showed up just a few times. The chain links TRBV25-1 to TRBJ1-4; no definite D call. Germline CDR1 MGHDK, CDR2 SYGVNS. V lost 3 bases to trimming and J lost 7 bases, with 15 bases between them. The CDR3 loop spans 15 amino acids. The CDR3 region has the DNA TGTGCCAGCAGTGATATCGATGGTTCGGGTGAAAAACTGTTTTTT. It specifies CASSDIDGSGEKLFF.

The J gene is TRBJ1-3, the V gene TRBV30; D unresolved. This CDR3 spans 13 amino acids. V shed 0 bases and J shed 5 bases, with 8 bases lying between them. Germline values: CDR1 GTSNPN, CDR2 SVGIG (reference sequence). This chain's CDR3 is CAWSVRVRNTIYF. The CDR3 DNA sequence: TGTGCCTGGAGTGTACGAGTCCGAAACACCATATATTTT.

The CDR3 bases are TGTGCCAGCAGTCGGCAGGGGAGCCATAACTATGGCTACACCTTC. Encoded protein: CASSRQGSHNYGYTF. The rearrangement links TRBV6-5 to TRBJ1-2, with D perhaps matching TRBD1 (6 bases). Germline values: CDR1 MNHEY, CDR2 SVGAGI. The CDR3 runs to 15 residues. V was shortened by 5 bases and J by 1 base, with 14 bases between the two germline ends.

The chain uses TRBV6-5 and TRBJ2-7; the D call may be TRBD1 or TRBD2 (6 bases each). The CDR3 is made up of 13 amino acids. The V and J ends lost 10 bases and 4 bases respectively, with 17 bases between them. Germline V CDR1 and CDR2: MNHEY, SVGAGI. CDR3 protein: CATRGDTGYEQYF. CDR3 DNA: TGTGCCACCCGCGGGGACACCGGGTACGAGCAGTACTTC.

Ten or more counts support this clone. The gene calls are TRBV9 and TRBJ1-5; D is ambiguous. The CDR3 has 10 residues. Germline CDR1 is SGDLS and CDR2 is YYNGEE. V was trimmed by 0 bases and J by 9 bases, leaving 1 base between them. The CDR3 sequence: CASSVAPQHF. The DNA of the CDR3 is TGTGCCAGCAGCGTAGCGCCCCAGCATTTT.

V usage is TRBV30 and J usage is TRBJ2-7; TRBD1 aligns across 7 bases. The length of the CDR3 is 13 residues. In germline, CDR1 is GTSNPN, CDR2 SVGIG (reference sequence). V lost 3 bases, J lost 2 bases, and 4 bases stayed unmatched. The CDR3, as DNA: TGTGCCTGGAGCAAAGGGACAGCCTACGAGCAGTACGTC. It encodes CAWSKGTAYEQYV.

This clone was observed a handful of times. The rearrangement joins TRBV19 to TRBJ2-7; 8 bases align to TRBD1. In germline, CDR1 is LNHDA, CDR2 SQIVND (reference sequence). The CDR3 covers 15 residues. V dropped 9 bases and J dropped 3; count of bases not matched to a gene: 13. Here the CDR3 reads CASAQGAQGGYEQYF. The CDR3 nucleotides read TGTGCCAGCGCTCAGGGGGCGCAGGGTGGCTACGAGCAGTACTTC. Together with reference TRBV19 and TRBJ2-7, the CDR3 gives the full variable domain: DGGITQSPKYLFRKEGQNVTLSCEQNLNHDAMYWYRQDPGQGLRLIYYSQIVNDFQKGDIAEGYSVSREKKESFPLTVTSAQKNPTAFYLCASAQGAQGGYEQYFGPGTRLTVT.

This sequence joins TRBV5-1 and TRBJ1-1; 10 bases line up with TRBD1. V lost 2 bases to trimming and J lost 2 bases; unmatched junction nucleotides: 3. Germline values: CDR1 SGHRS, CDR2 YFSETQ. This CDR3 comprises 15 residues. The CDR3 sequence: CASSFPTGGNTEAFF. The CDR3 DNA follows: TGCGCCAGCAGCTTTCCGACAGGGGGCAACACTGAAGCTTTCTTT.